This note documents a single T cell receptor beta chain sequence. Antigen: not known. The assay was immunoSEQ multiplex PCR, and TCRdb's table has in-frame clones only and misses some. In the table there are around 30,000 clones, around 87% of which are singletons. This entry belongs to a study of T cells in tuberculosis. Study details: IGRA-negative adolescents, IGRA-positive adolescents with latent tuberculosis and adults with active tuberculosis formed this South African cohort.

The length of the CDR3 is 13 residues. Germline V lookup: CDR1 ENHRY, CDR2 SYGVKD. Trimming took 2 bases from V and 2 from J, leaving 7 bases between them. Overall study results and limits: Smaller alpha distances in active tuberculosis partly reflected shorter CDR3-alpha lengths. GMM-specific TCRs were nearer to active tuberculosis alpha repertoires, suggesting expansion.

Sequencing was carried out using PBMCs. This chain uses TRBV10-3 with TRBJ2-7, with D perhaps matching TRBD1 (6 bases). The TCR originated in a donor between 10 and 35 years old with latent tuberculosis or without tuberculosis infection. The CDR3 DNA follows: TGTGCCATCAGTGAGGGGGACACCTACGAGCAGTACTTC. Amino acids: CAISEGDTYEQYF.